The 30 T cell receptor beta chains in this list originate from one sample, sequenced in a study of identical twins. TCRdb reprocessed the 5' RACE reads with MiXCR, giving one entry per CDR3 protein. The sample includes 200,000 to 250,000 distinct CDR3 sequences, 5.5% to 7% of them seen just once. This same sample was also part of a study on yellow fever vaccine responses in identical twins.

Sequenced material: memory (CD45RO+) T cells sorted from blood. The origin of the receptors is a woman aged 18-29 years in good health.

This chain uses TRBV7-6 with TRBJ2-1; no firm D call. The V end lost 1 base, the J end lost 10 bases, and 8 bases lay between the germline ends. The CDR3 runs 12 residues. Per germline, CDR1 SGHVS and CDR2 FNYEAQ. CDR3 DNA sequence: TGTGCCAGCAGCTTAGAAAGAAGGGAGCAGTTCTTC. It translates to CASSLERREQFF.

This clonotype showed up many times. V usage is TRBV5-1 and J usage is TRBJ1-1, with a possible D match to TRBD1 (5 bases). CDR1 and CDR2 (germline): SGHRS, YFSETQ. Trimming took off 0 bases at V and 7 bases at J, with 13 bases between the two ends. The CDR3 consists of 14 residues. The CDR3 loop is CASSLVAGTVEAFF. The CDR3 region has the DNA TGCGCCAGCAGCTTGGTGGCAGGGACGGTTGAAGCTTTCTTT. The variable domain in full, completed from reference TRBV5-1 and TRBJ1-1, reads KAGVTQTPRYLIKTRGQQVTLSCSPISGHRSVSWYQQTPGQGLQFLFEYFSETQRNKGNFPGRFSGRQFSNSRSEMNVSTLELGDSALYLCASSLVAGTVEAFFGQGTRLTVV.

This clonotype was observed at least ten times. CDR3 in amino acids: CASSPTGTSGRIADTQYF. DNA for the CDR3: TGTGCCAGCAGTCCGACCGGGACTAGCGGGAGGATAGCGGATACGCAGTATTTT. The rearrangement links TRBV28 to TRBJ2-3, with TRBD2 matching 15 bases. The CDR3 consists of 18 residues. The V segment lost 5 bases and the J segment 6 bases; nucleotides outside the gene matches: 12. CDR1 and CDR2 (germline): MDHEN, SYDVKM. The whole variable domain, filled in from reference TRBV28 and TRBJ2-3, reads DVKVTQSSRYLVKRTGEKVFLECVQDMDHENMFWYRQDPGLGLRLIYFSYDVKMKEKGDIPEGYSVSREKKERFSLILESASTNQTSMYLCASSPTGTSGRIADTQYFGPGTRLTVL.

This clonotype was observed a handful of times. The V gene is TRBV19, the J gene TRBJ2-3; 7 bases are shared with TRBD2. The CDR3 consists of 13 residues. V gave up 7 bases and J gave up 6 bases; unmatched junction bases: 7. Germline assignment: CDR1 LNHDA and CDR2 SQIVND (reference sequence). The CDR3 spells CASIGLETDTQYF. CDR3 DNA sequence: TGTGCCAGTATAGGACTAGAGACCGATACGCAGTATTTT.

The gene calls are TRBV18 and TRBJ2-5, with 8 bases fitting TRBD1. V was clipped by 4 bases and J by 4 bases; unmatched bases: 8. The CDR3 consists of 15 residues. Germline assignment: CDR1 KGHSH and CDR2 LQKENI. The CDR3 DNA reads as TGTGCCAGCTCACGAACGACAGGGGTCGGAGAGACCCAGTACTTC. The encoded protein is CASSRTTGVGETQYF.

The chain has TRBV3-1 and TRBJ2-2; 10 positions match TRBD2. The germline V gene has CDR1 LGHDT and CDR2 YNNKEL (reference sequence). The J segment lost 4 bases and the V segment lost 10 bases, leaving 15 bases of the junction unmatched. There are 17 residues in the CDR3. This CDR3 reads CATTYRTSGSVTGELFF. As DNA, the CDR3 is TGTGCCACCACCTACCGGACTAGCGGCTCGGTCACCGGGGAGCTGTTTTTT.

This clonotype was found a few times. This chain uses TRBV7-2 with TRBJ2-2; 9 nucleotides agree with TRBD1. Germline loops: CDR1 SGHTA, CDR2 FQGNSA. Trimming took 3 bases from V and 4 from J; bases not matched to a gene: 3. There are 15 residues in the CDR3. DNA for the CDR3: TGTGCCAGCAGCTTGGGACAGGGTAGCACCGGGGAGCTGTTTTTT. Residues: CASSLGQGSTGELFF.

The V call is TRBV7-9, the J call TRBJ2-3, with 11 nucleotides matching TRBD1. V lost 7 bases, J lost 6 bases, and 9 bases stayed unmatched. Germline CDR1 is SEHNR and CDR2 is FQNEAQ (reference sequence). CDR3 size: 15 residues. The CDR3: CASIRTGGFVDTQYF. CDR3 DNA sequence: TGTGCCAGCATCCGGACAGGGGGCTTTGTGGATACGCAGTATTTT.

Comments on this clonotype: A single base separates this from a much larger clone, so it may be a read error. The genes are TRBV7-6 and TRBJ2-7; 14 bases map to TRBD2. CDR1 and CDR2 from the germline V gene are SGHVS and FNYEAQ. This CDR3 comprises 17 residues. The CDR3 nucleotides read TGTCCCAGCAGCTCAGGACTAGCGGGAGGCATTTCCTACGAGCAGTACTTC. Translated, it gives CPSSSGLAGGISYEQYF.

This clonotype was observed many times. The rearrangement uses TRBV28 and TRBJ2-7; D gene uncertain. The CDR3 covers 13 residues. Germline-derived CDR1 and CDR2 are MDHEN and SYDVKM. V lost 6 bases and J lost 0, with 9 bases in between. The CDR3, as DNA: TGTGCCAGCAGCGGCGGTAACTCCTACGAGCAGTACGTC. Protein sequence: CASSGGNSYEQYV.

The table lists this clonotype with a few counts. The chain recombines TRBV2 with TRBJ2-1; D perhaps matches TRBD1 (7 bases). CDR3 length: 13 residues. V dropped 8 bases and J dropped 7 bases, with 15 bases sitting between them. CDR1 is SNHLY, CDR2 FYNNEI, per germline. The CDR3 here is CASAEGAQNEQFF. The DNA for the CDR3 is TGTGCCAGCGCGGAGGGGGCGCAAAATGAGCAGTTCTTC. Drawing the rest from reference TRBV2 and TRBJ2-1, the complete variable domain is EPEVTQTPSHQVTQMGQEVILRCVPISNHLYFYWYRQILGQKVEFLVSFYNNEISEKSEIFDDQFSVERPDGSNFTLKIRSTKLEDSAMYFCASAEGAQNEQFFGPGTRLTVL.

This clonotype was picked up many times. The rearrangement uses TRBV7-2 and TRBJ2-7, with D unclear. Trimming removed 6 bases at V and 2 bases at J, with 14 bases between. Germline lookup yields CDR1 SGHTA and CDR2 FQGNSA. This CDR3 region has 14 residues. The CDR3 DNA reads TGTGCCAGCAGTTTGAAACCCGGCCCCTACGAGCAGTACTTC. It translates to CASSLKPGPYEQYF.

This clonotype was counted between two and nine times. This chain connects TRBV7-2 to TRBJ2-6; D not certain. Germline CDR1 SGHTA, CDR2 FQGNSA. Trimming shortened V by 2 bases and J by 1 base, and 6 bases separated the two germline ends. The CDR3 extends over 15 amino acids. Written as DNA, the CDR3 is TGTGCCAGCAGCTTATTTGCTTCTGGGGCCAACGTCCTGACTTTC. Translating it yields CASSLFASGANVLTF.

The chain carries TRBV4-1 and TRBJ2-1; 7 positions agree with TRBD2. The CDR3 runs to 13 residues. V lost 1 base, J lost 8 bases, and 2 bases stayed unmatched. CDR1 is MGHRA, CDR2 YSYEKL, per germline. Here the CDR3 reads CASSQVGGDEQFF. The CDR3 DNA reads as TGCGCCAGCAGCCAAGTGGGAGGGGATGAGCAGTTCTTC.

There are a few counts of this clonotype. The chain couples TRBV7-2 to TRBJ2-7, with 7 bases lining up with TRBD2. The CDR3 covers 15 residues. The germline gives CDR1 SGHTA, CDR2 FQGNSA. The junction had 7 bases not matched to a gene; V was cut back by 1 base and J by 4 bases. CDR3 in amino acids: CASSLDLIGRYEQYF. Here the CDR3 DNA reads TGTGCCAGCAGCTTAGACCTCATCGGGAGGTACGAGCAGTACTTC.

This clonotype was observed a handful of times. The V gene is TRBV5-1, the J gene TRBJ1-2; 8 nucleotides match TRBD1. The CDR3 totals 15 residues. Germline CDR1 SGHRS, CDR2 YFSETQ. V trimming: 6 bases; J trimming: 8 bases; junction bases outside the gene matches: 15. CDR3 sequence: CASTKSSQDRVGYTF. The CDR3 region has the DNA TGCGCCAGCACGAAAAGCTCCCAGGACAGGGTGGGCTACACCTTC.

The V and J genes are TRBV2 and TRBJ2-5; D is perhaps TRBD1 (6 bases). Germline V gives CDR1 SNHLY, CDR2 FYNNEI. The CDR3 consists of 16 residues. V gave up 2 bases and J gave up 0 bases, with 13 bases separating them. The CDR3 DNA follows: TGTGCCAGCAGTGAACAGGGACACCCGTACCAAGAGACCCAGTACTTC. This sequence encodes CASSEQGHPYQETQYF.

This clonotype showed up many times. The rearrangement links TRBV12-3 or TRBV12-4 to TRBJ1-1; 8 positions agree with TRBD1. V shed 3 bases, J shed 8 bases, and the junction held 2 bases outside the gene matches. This CDR3 region has 12 residues. CDR3: CASSFGQGEAFF. The CDR3 nucleotides are TGTGCCAGCAGTTTCGGACAGGGCGAAGCTTTCTTT.

This clonotype was seen many times. J is TRBJ1-4 and V is TRBV4-2; unclear D gene. The CDR3 runs 12 residues. The germline V gene has CDR1 LGHNA and CDR2 YNFKEQ. V was shortened by 3 bases and J by 6 bases, with 5 bases between the two germline ends. The CDR3 bases are TGTGCCAGCAGCCAGGTCGATGAAAAACTGTTTTTT. Translated: CASSQVDEKLFF.

V is TRBV5-1 and J is TRBJ2-5, with 7 bases fitting TRBD1. CDR1 is SGHRS, CDR2 YFSETQ, per germline. This CDR3 has 16 amino acids. V lost 3 bases and J lost 2; bases outside the gene matches: 10. The CDR3 spells CASSSSPGQIQETQYF. The CDR3 DNA is TGCGCCAGCAGCTCATCCCCGGGACAGATACAAGAGACCCAGTACTTC.

Turning to this clonotype: The junction differs from germline at one of its ends, possibly a read error. This chain uses TRBV20-1 with TRBJ2-3; 12 bases align to TRBD2. This CDR3 contains 17 residues. Germline V gene data show CDR1 as DFQATT and CDR2 as SNEGSKA (reference sequence). The CDR3 protein is CCARDPLAGGVRDTQYF. DNA for the CDR3: TGCTGTGCTAGAGATCCTCTAGCGGGGGGGGTACGAGATACGCAGTATTTT.

This clonotype occurred a few times. The chain employs TRBV3-1 and TRBJ2-5, with 7 bases fitting TRBD2. CDR1 is LGHDT and CDR2 is YNNKEL in the germline V gene (reference sequence). V lost 1 base, J lost 5 bases, and 4 bases stayed unmatched. This CDR3 has 14 residues. The CDR3: CASSQGQGGETQYF. The CDR3 DNA reads TGTGCCAGCAGCCAAGGGCAGGGAGGGGAGACCCAGTACTTC.

The table lists this clonotype with a few counts. The chain couples TRBV24-1 to TRBJ2-1; tentatively, D is TRBD1 or TRBD2 (5 bases each). In germline, CDR1 is KGHDR, CDR2 SFDVKD. Trimming removed 2 bases from V and 5 bases from J, with 9 bases in between. The CDR3 has 14 amino acids. The chain's CDR3 is CATSDSGPDNEQFF. CDR3 DNA: TGTGCCACCAGTGATTCGGGACCCGACAATGAGCAGTTCTTC.

This clonotype was seen more than once but under ten times. The chain links TRBV11-3 to TRBJ2-1, with a tentative D call TRBD2 (5 bases). CDR1 and CDR2 from the germline V gene are SGHNT and YENEEA. Between the trimmed V and J ends, which lost 5 bases and 0 bases, there was a span of 14 bases. CDR3 size: 16 residues. CDR3 DNA sequence: TGTGCCAGCAGCCTCTCGGACTGGGGCTCCTACAATGAGCAGTTCTTC. Its protein is CASSLSDWGSYNEQFF.

The V call is TRBV7-8, the J call TRBJ2-6; unclear D gene. Germline V gene sequence: CDR1 SGHVS, CDR2 FQNEAQ. This CDR3 has 16 amino acids. The ends were cut back, 0 bases at V and 0 bases at J, with 6 bases in the middle. CDR3 nucleotide sequence: TGTGCCAGCAGCTTAGCCAGGTTCTCTGGGGCCAACGTCCTGACTTTC. Its translation: CASSLARFSGANVLTF.

In this sample, this clonotype turned up many times. V is TRBV4-1 and J is TRBJ2-7; D could derive from TRBD1 or TRBD2 (5 bases each). The CDR3 length is 14 residues. The ends were cut back, 2 bases at V and 5 bases at J, with 13 bases in the middle. Germline CDR1 MGHRA, CDR2 YSYEKL. CDR3 in DNA: TGCGCCAGCAGCCAAATCCAGGGAGAGAACGAGCAGTACGTC. Its protein is CASSQIQGENEQYV.

V is TRBV10-3 and J is TRBJ1-4; D gene uncertain. The CDR3 is made up of 14 amino acids. Looked up from germline, CDR1 is ENHRY and CDR2 is SYGVKD. The V end lost 3 bases, the J end lost 7 bases, and 12 bases lay between the germline ends. This CDR3 reads CAISDNGFGEKLFF. The CDR3 nucleotides are TGTGCCATCAGTGATAATGGGTTCGGTGAAAAACTGTTTTTT.

This clonotype was counted only a few times. This chain joins TRBV28 and TRBJ1-2; 9 bases fit TRBD1. This CDR3 is built from 14 residues. Unmatched junction bases numbered 8, after V lost 6 bases and J lost 6 bases. Germline values: CDR1 MDHEN, CDR2 SYDVKM. For the CDR3, the DNA is TGTGCCAGCAGACCAATCCGGGACAGGGATGGCTACACCTTC. Amino acids: CASRPIRDRDGYTF.

This clonotype was seen at least ten times. The rearrangement joins TRBV5-1 to TRBJ2-1, with 7 bases matching TRBD1. Per the germline V gene, CDR1 is SGHRS and CDR2 is YFSETQ. V was pared by 3 bases and J by 10 bases, with 13 bases of the junction left unmatched. The CDR3 is 15 amino acids. CDR3 in DNA: TGCGCCAGCAGCTCCCGGGACAGCCTACGGTCGGAGCAGTTCTTC. Translation: CASSSRDSLRSEQFF. The entire variable domain, with the rest obtained from reference TRBV5-1 and TRBJ2-1, is as follows: KAGVTQTPRYLIKTRGQQVTLSCSPISGHRSVSWYQQTPGQGLQFLFEYFSETQRNKGNFPGRFSGRQFSNSRSEMNVSTLELGDSALYLCASSSRDSLRSEQFFGPGTRLTVL.

Many counts were recorded for this clonotype. V gene TRBV6-1 combines with J gene TRBJ2-7; 9 nucleotides match TRBD1. Germline V gives CDR1 MNHNS, CDR2 SASEGT. The CDR3 loop spans 16 amino acids. Trimming at V came to 5 bases and at J to 2 bases, leaving 10 bases not matched to a gene. CDR3 residues: CASSLRDRDLAYEQYV. Here the CDR3 DNA reads TGTGCCAGCAGTCTCCGGGACAGGGATTTGGCCTACGAGCAGTACGTC.